This T cell receptor (beta chain) comes out of a study of OX40 agonist ivuxolimab in advanced cancers. Study-level background: The study treated patients with ivuxolimab, an agonistic anti-OX40 (CD134) antibody. Partial responses were seen in three patients, one with hepatocellular carcinoma and two with cutaneous melanoma. General study findings and limits: CD8+ T cells were the subset that, on average, had more expanded clones than CD4+. Among expanded peripheral T cells, antigen specificity went undetermined.

With regard to this clone: The antigen remains unidentified.

V dropped 4 bases and J dropped 0 bases, with 16 bases sitting between them. Per germline, CDR1 MNHEY and CDR2 SMNVEV (reference sequence). CDR3 length: 16 residues. The table came from immunoSEQ multiplex PCR; TCRdb's copy has only in-frame clones and leaves some out. The sample has about 73,000 clones; around 90% are singletons. The sample was CD4+ or CD8+ T cells sorted from blood, taken in a trial of the OX40 agonist ivuxolimab. The gene calls are TRBV27 and TRBJ2-7; no reliable D call. The sequence was collected from an adult with an advanced solid tumor such as melanoma, head and neck, liver or kidney cancer. CDR3 sequence: CASSSPFGPASYEQYF. In DNA, the CDR3 is TGTGCCAGCAGTTCCCCGTTCGGACCCGCCTCCTACGAGCAGTACTTC.